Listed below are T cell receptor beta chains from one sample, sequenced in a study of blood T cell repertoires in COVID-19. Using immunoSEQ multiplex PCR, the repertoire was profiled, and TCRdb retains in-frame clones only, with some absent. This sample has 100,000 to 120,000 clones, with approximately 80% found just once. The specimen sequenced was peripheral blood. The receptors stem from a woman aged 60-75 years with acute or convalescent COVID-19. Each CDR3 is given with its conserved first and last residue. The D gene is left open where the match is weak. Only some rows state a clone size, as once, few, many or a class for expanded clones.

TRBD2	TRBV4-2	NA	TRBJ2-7	CASSKGGGLVTNEQYF	TGTGCCAGCAGCAAAGGGGGGGGACTAGTGACCAACGAGCAGTACTTC
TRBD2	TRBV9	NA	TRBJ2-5	CASSVASGDGTQYF	TGTGCCAGCAGCGTAGCTAGCGGGGATGGGACCCAGTACTTC
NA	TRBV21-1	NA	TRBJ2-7	CASIRDRASYEQYF	TGTGCCAGCATACGGGACAGGGCCTCCTACGAGCAGTACTTC
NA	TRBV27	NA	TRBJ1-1	CASSPRGGRTEAFF	TGTGCCAGCAGTCCGCGGGGAGGGAGGACTGAAGCTTTCTTT
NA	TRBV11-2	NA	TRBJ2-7	CASSEDTLYEQYF	TGTGCCAGCAGCGAGGACACCCTCTACGAGCAGTACTTC
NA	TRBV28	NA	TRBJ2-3	CASSFHRVVGTDTQYF	TGTGCCAGCAGTTTTCACAGGGTGGTAGGCACAGATACGCAGTATTTT
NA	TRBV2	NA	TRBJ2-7	CASSVGADYEQYF	TGTGCCAGCAGCGTCGGAGCCGACTACGAGCAGTACTTC
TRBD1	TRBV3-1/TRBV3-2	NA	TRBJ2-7	CASSLPGQGNEQYF	TGTGCCAGCAGCCTGCCGGGACAGGGGAACGAGCAGTACTTC
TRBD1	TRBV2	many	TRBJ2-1	CASSPPLGQGANEQFF	TGTGCCAGCAGCCCCCCCCTGGGACAGGGGGCCAATGAGCAGTTCTTC
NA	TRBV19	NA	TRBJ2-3	CASSINRLADTQYF	TGTGCCAGTAGTATCAACAGGTTAGCAGATACGCAGTATTTT
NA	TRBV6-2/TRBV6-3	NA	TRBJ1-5	CASSYSVQGYQPQHF	TGTGCCAGCAGTTACTCGGTACAGGGTTACCAGCCCCAGCATTTT
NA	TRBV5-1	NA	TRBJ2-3	CASSLGQGGMVTDTQYF	TGCGCCAGCAGCTTGGGCCAGGGGGGTATGGTCACAGATACGCAGTATTTT
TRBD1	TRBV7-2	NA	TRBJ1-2	CASSPDRGNGYTF	TGTGCCAGCAGCCCGGACAGGGGCAATGGCTACACCTTC
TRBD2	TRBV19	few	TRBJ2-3	CASSIGGGGLAADTQYF	TGTGCCAGTAGCATAGGCGGGGGAGGCTTAGCAGCAGATACGCAGTATTTT
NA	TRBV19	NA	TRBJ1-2	CASSLYSDGYTF	TGTGCCAGTAGTTTATACAGTGATGGCTACACCTTC
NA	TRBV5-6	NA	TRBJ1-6	CASSVGVRGNSPLHF	TGTGCCAGCAGCGTGGGGGTGCGCGGGAATTCACCCCTCCACTTT
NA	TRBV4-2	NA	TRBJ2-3	CASSSQTERTDTQYF	TGTGCCAGCAGCTCGCAGACAGAGCGCACAGATACGCAGTATTTT
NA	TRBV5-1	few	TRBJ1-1	CASRTGPNTEAFF	TGCGCCAGCAGGACAGGCCCGAACACTGAAGCTTTCTTT
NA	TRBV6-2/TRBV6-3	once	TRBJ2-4	CASSWGPGNIQYF	TGTGCCAGCAGTTGGGGGCCCGGAAACATTCAGTACTTC
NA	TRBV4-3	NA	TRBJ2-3	CASSQGVSRGRDTQYF	TGCGCCAGCAGCCAAGGTGTCTCGCGGGGGCGAGATACGCAGTATTTT
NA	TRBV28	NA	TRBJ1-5	CASSLWGGQPQHF	TGTGCCAGCAGTTTATGGGGGGGTCAGCCCCAGCATTTT
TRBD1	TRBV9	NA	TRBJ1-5	CASSLSGQGGGPQHF	TGTGCCAGCAGCCTCTCGGGACAGGGAGGCGGGCCCCAGCATTTT
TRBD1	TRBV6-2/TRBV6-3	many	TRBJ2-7	CASSKGQGSHEQYF	TGTGCCAGCAGTAAGGGACAGGGTTCCCACGAGCAGTACTTC
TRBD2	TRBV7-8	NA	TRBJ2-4	CASSHDTTSGGTSSGKNIQYF	TGTGCCAGCAGCCACGATACGACTAGCGGGGGGACTAGCTCCGGCAAAAACATTCAGTACTTC
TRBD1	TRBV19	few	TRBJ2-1	CASKRGQGVYEQFF	TGTGCCAGTAAAAGGGGACAGGGCGTCTATGAGCAGTTCTTC
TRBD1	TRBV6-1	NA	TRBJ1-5	CASSDDRGDGAQHF	TGTGCCAGCAGTGACGACAGGGGAGATGGAGCCCAGCATTTT
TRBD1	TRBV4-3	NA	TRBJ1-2	CASRGTGGPRGGYTF	TGCGCCAGCAGGGGGACAGGGGGGCCTAGGGGTGGCTACACCTTC
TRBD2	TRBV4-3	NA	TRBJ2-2	CASSQGLAGGWGELFF	TGCGCCAGCAGCCAGGGACTAGCGGGGGGCTGGGGGGAGCTGTTTTTT
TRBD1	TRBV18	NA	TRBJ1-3	CASSSFRTGRVSSGNTIYF	TGTGCCAGCTCATCTTTTCGGACAGGGCGCGTTAGCTCTGGAAACACCATATATTTT
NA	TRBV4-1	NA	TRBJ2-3	CASSQLGGADTQYF	TGCGCCAGCAGCCAATTGGGGGGTGCGGATACGCAGTATTTT
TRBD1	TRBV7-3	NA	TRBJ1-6	CASSLPSTGNYNSPLHF	TGTGCCAGCAGCTTACCGTCGACAGGGAACTATAATTCACCCCTCCACTTT
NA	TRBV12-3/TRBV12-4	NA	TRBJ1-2	CASSSQWYGYTF	TGTGCCAGCAGTTCCCAGTGGTATGGCTACACCTTC
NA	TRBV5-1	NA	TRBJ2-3	CASSPTGSTDTQYF	TGCGCCAGCAGCCCGACTGGCAGCACAGATACGCAGTATTTT
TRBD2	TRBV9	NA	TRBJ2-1	CASSASGDAYNEQFF	TGTGCCAGCAGTGCTAGCGGGGACGCCTACAATGAGCAGTTCTTC
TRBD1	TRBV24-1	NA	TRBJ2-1	CATSDPGTENYNEQFF	TGTGCCACCAGTGATCCCGGGACAGAGAACTACAATGAGCAGTTCTTC
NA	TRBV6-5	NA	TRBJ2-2	CASSYEGGFVTGELFF	TGTGCCAGCAGTTACGAGGGGGGGTTCGTCACCGGGGAGCTGTTTTTT
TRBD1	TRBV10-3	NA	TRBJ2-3	CATTLQGATTDTQYF	TGTGCCACCACGCTCCAGGGGGCCACCACAGATACGCAGTATTTT
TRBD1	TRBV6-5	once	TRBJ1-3	CATRTGLNTIYF	TGTGCCACCCGGACAGGTTTAAACACCATATATTTT
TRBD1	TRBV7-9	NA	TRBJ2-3	CASSPGTGARDTQYF	TGTGCCAGCAGCCCGGGGACAGGGGCGCGAGATACGCAGTATTTT
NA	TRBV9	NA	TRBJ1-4	CASSVGRATNEKLFF	TGTGCCAGCAGCGTAGGACGGGCAACTAATGAAAAACTGTTTTTT
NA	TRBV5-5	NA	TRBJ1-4	CASSLTALGANEKLFF	TGTGCCAGCAGCTTGACCGCCCTTGGAGCTAATGAAAAACTGTTTTTT
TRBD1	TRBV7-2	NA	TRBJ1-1	CASIAGGEAFF	TGTGCCAGCATCGCAGGGGGTGAAGCTTTCTTT
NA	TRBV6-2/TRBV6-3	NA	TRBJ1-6	CASSGVSGSPLHF	TGTGCCAGCAGTGGGGTCTCGGGATCACCCCTCCACTTT
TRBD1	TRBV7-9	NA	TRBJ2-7	CASSNSGTGGFEQYF	TGTGCCAGCAGTAACTCAGGGACAGGGGGCTTCGAGCAGTACTTC